A single T cell receptor (beta chain) is shown here with its context. Germline V gene sequence: CDR1 KGHSH, CDR2 LQKENI. V lost 2 bases, J lost 4 bases, and 12 bases lay in between. CDR3 size: 15 residues. The entry originates in a study of CD8 T cells in ankylosing spondylitis. TCRdb reanalysed the 5' RACE reads using MiXCR and keeps one entry per CDR3 protein. The table records some 240,000 distinct CDR3 sequences, approximately 24% of them present only once. V is TRBV18 and J is TRBJ2-1; D unclear. The sample comprised blood, either unsorted or a sorted T cell fraction (not recorded which). This TCR was recovered from a male donor with ankylosing spondylitis or in good health (not recorded which). The CDR3 loop is CASSPESRSYNEQFF. DNA of the CDR3: TGTGCCAGCTCACCAGAGAGTCGGAGTTACAATGAGCAGTTCTTC.